This is a list of T cell receptor beta chains from one sample in a study of blood T cell repertoires in COVID-19. Assay used: immunoSEQ multiplex PCR; TCRdb lists only in-frame clones, some missing. The data contain some 670,000 clones, 85% to 90% of them singletons. Sequenced material: peripheral blood. The source is a woman under 30 with acute or convalescent COVID-19. Both conserved end residues are part of each CDR3. A D gene is named only where the DNA matches it firmly. For some rows the clone size is stated as once, few or many, or as a class when expanded; others skip it.

v_gene,abundance,d_gene,j_gene,CDR3nt,CDR3aa
TRBV18,-,-,TRBJ2-2,TGTGCCAGCTCCCCACGGGACACACCGAACACCGGGGAGCTGTTTTTT,CASSPRDTPNTGELFF
TRBV9,-,TRBD1,TRBJ2-3,TGTGCCAGCAGCGTAGATGAGGGGGCCGTAGATACGCAGTATTTT,CASSVDEGAVDTQYF
TRBV4-3,-,-,TRBJ1-5,TGCGCCAGCAGCCAAGATTGGGGGGTTAGCAATCAGCCCCAGCATTTT,CASSQDWGVSNQPQHF
TRBV7-6,-,-,TRBJ2-5,TGTGCCAGCAGTTTCGGAGGTCAGCTCGAGACCCAGTACTTC,CASSFGGQLETQYF
TRBV24-1,-,TRBD2,TRBJ2-1,TGTGCCACCAGTGACGGCCGACTAGCGGGGTACAATGAGCAGTTCTTC,CATSDGRLAGYNEQFF
TRBV13,once,-,TRBJ1-1,TGTGCCAGCACGGGGGGGCAGGCGGTAGCTTTCTTT,CASTGGQAVAFF
TRBV2,-,TRBD1,TRBJ1-4,TGTGCCAGCGGACAGGGGTTGGGTGAAAAACTGTTTTTT,CASGQGLGEKLFF
TRBV19,-,-,TRBJ1-1,TGTGCCAGTAGTATGAGGCAGCTACACACTGAAGCTTTCTTT,CASSMRQLHTEAFF
TRBV29-1,-,TRBD1,TRBJ2-1,TGCAGCGTTGGGGGTTTACGGGACAGTCAAAACAATGAGCAGTTCTTC,CSVGGLRDSQNNEQFF
TRBV7-6,-,-,TRBJ2-7,TGTGCCAGCAGCTTCCGGGGATCTCCCTCCTACGAGCAGTACTTC,CASSFRGSPSYEQYF
TRBV30,-,-,TRBJ1-2,TGTGCCTGGACCCTTTGGGGGGGGTACTATGGCTACACCTTC,CAWTLWGGYYGYTF
TRBV19,-,-,TRBJ2-1,TGTGCCAGTAGTAGAGCGGAAGGGCAGACCGCTGGGCAGTTCTTC,CASSRAEGQTAGQFF
TRBV2,-,-,TRBJ1-2,TGTGCCAGCAGCCGGGGGGTTGACTATGGCTACACCTTC,CASSRGVDYGYTF
TRBV10-2,-,TRBD1,TRBJ2-6,TGCGCCAGCAGGGGGACAGGGGAAACCTTGGATGGGGCCAACGTCCTGACTTTC,CASRGTGETLDGANVLTF
TRBV19,-,-,TRBJ1-1,TGTGCCAGTAGTATAGGTCGGGAGAGGGGCACTGAAGCTTTCTTT,CASSIGRERGTEAFF
TRBV12-5,-,TRBD1,TRBJ1-2,TGTGCTAGTGGCCAGCCGACAGGGGATGGCTACACCTTC,CASGQPTGDGYTF
TRBV12-3/TRBV12-4,once,-,TRBJ2-7,TGTGCCAGCAGTTTAGGCGCCTACGAGCAGTACTTC,CASSLGAYEQYF
TRBV15,-,TRBD1,TRBJ2-1,TGTGCCACCAGCATGCGCGGGACAGGGGGCAATGAGCAGTTCTTC,CATSMRGTGGNEQFF
TRBV24-1,-,TRBD1,TRBJ2-1,TGTGCCACCAGTGATCTAGGGGGGACAGGGACTAACAATGAGCAGTTCTTC,CATSDLGGTGTNNEQFF
TRBV12-3/TRBV12-4,once,-,TRBJ2-1,TGTGCCAGCAGTTCCGGACACCCTAATGAGCAGTTCTTC,CASSSGHPNEQFF
TRBV9,-,TRBD2,TRBJ2-1,TGTGCCAGCAGCGCAAGAGGGACTAGCGGGTACAATGAGCAGTTCTTC,CASSARGTSGYNEQFF
TRBV3-1/TRBV3-2,once,-,TRBJ2-3,TGTGCCAGCAGCCAAAAGGACTACCCGATCTACACAGATACGCAGTATTTT,CASSQKDYPIYTDTQYF
TRBV7-2,-,-,TRBJ2-3,TGTGCCAGCTGCCTGGGGGGCGGGGGAGGAGATACGCAGTATTTT,CASCLGGGGGDTQYF
TRBV18,-,-,TRBJ2-7,TGTGCCAGCTCACCACCGGGCCCCGCCCTACGCGAGCAGTACTTC,CASSPPGPALREQYF
TRBV6-1,-,-,TRBJ1-1,TGTGCCAGCAGTGAAGCGCGTCAGGGGAGGGCAGGAGGCACTGAAGCTTTCTTT,CASSEARQGRAGGTEAFF
TRBV7-8,few,-,TRBJ1-4,TGTGCCAGCAGCTCAAACAGGGCTAATGAAAAACTGTTTTTT,CASSSNRANEKLFF
TRBV9,-,-,TRBJ1-4,TGTGCCAGCAGCACCAAGACAGGATTTCATAATGAAAAACTGTTTTTT,CASSTKTGFHNEKLFF
TRBV19,-,-,TRBJ2-1,TGTGCCAGTAGTATAACTATTTACAATGAGCAGTTCTTC,CASSITIYNEQFF
TRBV9,-,-,TRBJ1-2,TGTGCCAGCAGCGCCCTCGGGGAGGTGGACTATGGCTACACCTTC,CASSALGEVDYGYTF
TRBV18,-,-,TRBJ1-2,TGTGCCAGCTCAGACGACGAGGTCTATGGCTACACCTTC,CASSDDEVYGYTF
TRBV6-5,-,-,TRBJ1-2,TGTGCCAGCAGGATAGATGGCTACACCTTC,CASRIDGYTF
TRBV15,-,TRBD1,TRBJ2-6,TGTGCCACCAGCCCCACAGGGGCTGAGGCTGGGGCCAACGTCCTGACTTTC,CATSPTGAEAGANVLTF
TRBV6-5,-,TRBD1,TRBJ1-2,TGTGCCAGCAGAGTGGGACAGGGGGCAGGAGGCTACACCTTC,CASRVGQGAGGYTF
TRBV18,-,-,TRBJ1-3,TGTGCCAGCTCACCAAGTTTCGAGGGCTACGGAAACACCATATATTTT,CASSPSFEGYGNTIYF
TRBV24-1,-,TRBD1,TRBJ2-3,TGTGCCACCAGTGACCCGGGACAGGGGCTCAGCACAGATACGCAGTATTTT,CATSDPGQGLSTDTQYF
TRBV27,-,TRBD1,TRBJ1-6,TGTGCCAGCAGTTTCGGGACAGAGGATTCACCCCTCCACTTT,CASSFGTEDSPLHF
TRBV5-1,-,TRBD1,TRBJ1-2,TGCGCCAGCAGCCCCGGACAGGGCTATGGCTACACCTTC,CASSPGQGYGYTF
TRBV28,-,TRBD1,TRBJ1-6,TGTGCCAGCAGTTTAGTCGGGGGCAGGGGGCGCGGCTCACCCCTCCACTTT,CASSLVGGRGRGSPLHF
TRBV9,once,-,TRBJ1-6,TGTGCCAGCAGCGACCAACCCACAGGGTATAATTCACCCCTCCACTTT,CASSDQPTGYNSPLHF
TRBV6-5,once,-,TRBJ1-4,TGTGCCAGCAGTTATTTCGGGAGAAAAGAAAAACTGTTTTTT,CASSYFGRKEKLFF
TRBV5-5,-,-,TRBJ1-4,TGTGCCAGCAGCACGCAACCTGCGACAACCCGCGAAAAACTGTTTTTT,CASSTQPATTREKLFF
TRBV5-6,-,TRBD2,TRBJ2-3,TGTGCCAGCAGCTTGTCGGCTAGCGGGGTGGATACGCAGTATTTT,CASSLSASGVDTQYF
TRBV7-2,-,TRBD1,TRBJ1-2,TGTGCCAGCAGCTCGAGGGACAGGGCCTATGGCTACACCTTC,CASSSRDRAYGYTF
TRBV6-6,-,-,TRBJ1-3,TGTGCCAGCAGACCCGGACGGGGTTCTGGAAACACCATATATTTT,CASRPGRGSGNTIYF
TRBV5-1,-,-,TRBJ1-2,TGCGCCAGCAGCTTGGCTGGCACCCCGTATGGCTACACCTTC,CASSLAGTPYGYTF
TRBV5-1,-,-,TRBJ1-2,TGCGCCAGCAGCTTTCCCTCCGGCGGTCCGAACTATGGCTACACCTTC,CASSFPSGGPNYGYTF
TRBV30,-,TRBD2,TRBJ2-2,TGTGCCTCCACCTCGGGACTAGCTTACACCGGGGAGCTGTTTTTT,CASTSGLAYTGELFF
TRBV9,-,TRBD2,TRBJ2-1,TGTGCCAGCAACCAACCCGGGACTAGCGGGGGGGCCGGGGAGCAGTTCTTC,CASNQPGTSGGAGEQFF
TRBV7-2,-,-,TRBJ2-4,TGTGCCAGCAGAACGGGTGGCCCGGGAAAAAACATTCAGTACTTC,CASRTGGPGKNIQYF
TRBV5-1,-,-,TRBJ2-1,TGCGCCAGCAGCAAACAGGGTTTGGGGTCCTACAATGAGCAGTTCTTC,CASSKQGLGSYNEQFF
TRBV27,once,TRBD1,TRBJ1-5,TGTGCCAGCAGTTTGGGGACAGGGCCCAATCAGCCCCAGCATTTT,CASSLGTGPNQPQHF
TRBV10-1,-,TRBD1,TRBJ1-4,TGCGCCAGCAGACCCAGACAGGGAGTGGTAACTAATGAAAAACTGTTTTTT,CASRPRQGVVTNEKLFF
TRBV12-5,-,-,TRBJ1-1,TGTGCTAGTGGTCCTGGGGAGGCCGGAGCTTTCTTT,CASGPGEAGAFF
TRBV29-1,once,-,TRBJ2-2,TGCAGCGTTCCCGAGGCCGGGACACCGAACACCGGGGAGCTGTTTTTT,CSVPEAGTPNTGELFF
TRBV7-2,-,TRBD1,TRBJ2-3,TGTGCCAGCAGCCGGGACAGGATTAGCACAGATACGCAGTATTTT,CASSRDRISTDTQYF
TRBV6-6,-,-,TRBJ1-3,TGTGCCAGCAGTTACTCCAGACAGGACTCTGGAAACACCATATATTTT,CASSYSRQDSGNTIYF
TRBV4-1,once,TRBD1,TRBJ1-5,TGCGCCAGCAGCCAAGAGGAGACAGGGACTTGGCCCCAGCATTTT,CASSQEETGTWPQHF
TRBV9,-,TRBD1,TRBJ2-1,TGTGCCAGCAGCGCGGCTGGGACAGGGCGAAGGGGTGAGCAGTTCTTC,CASSAAGTGRRGEQFF
TRBV9,-,-,TRBJ1-2,TGTGCCAGCAGCGTCGGGGATGGTGGCTACACCTTC,CASSVGDGGYTF
TRBV18,-,-,TRBJ1-5,TGTGCCGGCTCACCTGAGGACATACGCTATCAGCCCCAGCATTTT,CAGSPEDIRYQPQHF